In its sample, the clone carrying this T cell receptor beta chain was seen many times. Its target is not known. From the germline J gene comes the end of the CDR3, since the read stops 3 residues before it. This sample is part of a study of T cell clonality in common variable immunodeficiency. Libraries were prepared by immunoSEQ multiplex PCR; TCRdb keeps only in-frame clonotypes and omits some of them. Observed in the sample are several thousand clones, none of them singletons. This CDR3 has 16 residues. V was trimmed by 2 bases and J by 4 bases, leaving 15 bases between them. Looked up from germline, CDR1 is MNHNS and CDR2 is SASEGT. Notes on the study in general: CVID subjects had higher TCRbeta clonality than healthy controls, most marked in about a third. Fewer deletions and N-nucleotide insertions were reportedly seen in common variable immunodeficiency TCR beta sequences.

The sample consisted of peripheral blood mononuclear cells. The chain links TRBV6-1 to TRBJ1-5; D is perhaps TRBD1 (6 bases). This TCR was sampled from a human donor with common variable immunodeficiency. CDR3 amino acids: CASSEKVWDINQPQHF. The sequenced part of the CDR3 DNA is TGTGCCAGCAGTGAAAAAGTCTGGGACATAAATCAGCCC.